These T cell receptor beta chains were read from a single sample in a study of type 1 regulatory T cells. These TCRs are of unknown antigen specificity. TCRdb re-derived calls from the reads in MiXCR, one entry per CDR3 protein. The data contain roughly 60,000 distinct CDR3 sequences, approximately 67% of them singletons. The sample consisted of cultured non-Tr1 T cells, either the whole culture or a sorted T cell fraction (not recorded which). Source of these receptors: a human donor in good health. Each CDR3 is given with its conserved first and last residue. A D gene is named only where the DNA matches it firmly. Some rows mark clone size as missing; the rest say once, few, many or name a class of expanded clone.

CSAAWGEGQETQYF,TGCAGCGCTGCCTGGGGTGAGGGCCAAGAGACCCAGTACTTC,14,-,-,TRBJ2-5,TRBV29-1
CASSERERAKNIQYF,TGTGCCAGCAGCGAGCGGGAGAGGGCCAAAAACATTCAGTACTTC,15,-,-,TRBJ2-4,TRBV21-1
CASNSQGAEQYF,TGTGCCAGCAACTCACAGGGGGCCGAGCAGTACTTC,12,TRBD1,-,TRBJ2-7,TRBV7-2
CASRTSGSTLETQYF,TGTGCCAGCAGGACTAGCGGGAGTACCTTGGAGACCCAGTACTTC,15,TRBD2,-,TRBJ2-5,TRBV6-5
CASSSRTGGSGYTF,TGTGCCAGCAGCTCCCGGACAGGGGGCTCTGGCTACACCTTC,14,TRBD1,few,TRBJ1-2,TRBV7-9
CASRSGLAGMGSYNEQFF,TGCGCCAGCAGGTCGGGACTAGCGGGAATGGGCTCCTACAATGAGCAGTTCTTC,18,TRBD2,-,TRBJ2-1,TRBV5-1
CASSERQGTNYGYTF,TGTGCCAGCAGTGAAAGGCAGGGAACTAACTATGGCTACACCTTC,15,-,-,TRBJ1-2,TRBV2
CASSLDQGSGELFF,TGTGCCAGCAGCTTAGATCAGGGCTCCGGGGAGCTGTTTTTT,14,-,-,TRBJ2-2,TRBV7-8
CSAGQGTSGYEQYF,TGCAGTGCTGGACAGGGTACGAGCGGCTACGAGCAGTACTTC,14,TRBD1,-,TRBJ2-7,TRBV20-1
CASRLAGGIGTGELFF,TGTGCCAGCAGGTTGGCGGGAGGTATTGGCACCGGGGAGCTGTTTTTT,16,TRBD2,-,TRBJ2-2,TRBV2
CATSDGGAWSEQYF,TGTGCCACCAGTGACGGAGGGGCATGGAGCGAGCAGTACTTC,14,-,few,TRBJ2-7,TRBV24-1
CASSLARQVAEAFF,TGTGCCAGCAGTTTAGCCCGACAGGTAGCTGAAGCTTTCTTT,14,-,-,TRBJ1-1,TRBV12-3/TRBV12-4
CASSPRPGQYNEQFF,TGTGCCAGCAGCCCCCGCCCGGGACAATACAATGAGCAGTTCTTC,15,-,-,TRBJ2-1,TRBV7-6
CASSPRPGISYNEQFF,TGTGCCAGCTCACCACGGCCGGGGATCTCCTACAATGAGCAGTTCTTC,16,-,-,TRBJ2-1,TRBV18
CARPGLAGVGGTGELFF,TGCGCCAGACCGGGACTAGCGGGAGTTGGGGGCACCGGGGAGCTGTTTTTT,17,TRBD2,-,TRBJ2-2,TRBV5-1
CASSQESSGGSYNEQFF,TGCGCCAGCAGCCAAGAATCCAGCGGGGGCTCCTACAATGAGCAGTTCTTC,17,TRBD2,-,TRBJ2-1,TRBV4-1
CAISWDTQETQYF,TGTGCCATCAGCTGGGACACGCAAGAGACCCAGTACTTC,13,-,once,TRBJ2-5,TRBV10-3
CASRDWTGGAAGELFF,TGTGCCAGCAGGGACTGGACAGGGGGCGCGGCCGGGGAGCTGTTTTTT,16,TRBD1,few,TRBJ2-2,TRBV2
CASSTWGTVGAFF,TGTGCCAGCAGTACTTGGGGGACAGTTGGGGCTTTCTTT,13,TRBD1,-,TRBJ1-1,TRBV6-2/TRBV6-3
CASSYRPSASWDNEQFF,TGTGCCAGCAGCTACCGACCTAGCGCGTCATGGGACAATGAGCAGTTCTTC,17,-,-,TRBJ2-1,TRBV6-2/TRBV6-3
CASSPFAGEGSEQFF,TGCGCCAGCAGCCCGTTTGCGGGAGAGGGGAGTGAGCAGTTCTTC,15,TRBD2,few,TRBJ2-1,TRBV5-1
CASRTSGKLAKNIQYF,TGTGCCAGCAGGACTAGCGGGAAATTAGCCAAAAACATTCAGTACTTC,16,TRBD2,-,TRBJ2-4,TRBV6-2/TRBV6-3
CASSLGTSRRGPVYNEQFF,TGCGCCAGCAGCTTGGGGACTAGTCGGCGGGGCCCCGTCTACAATGAGCAGTTCTTC,19,TRBD2,-,TRBJ2-1,TRBV5-1
CSARPPRRGETQYF,TGCAGTGCTAGACCCCCAAGGAGGGGAGAGACCCAGTACTTC,14,-,-,TRBJ2-5,TRBV20-1
CASRWDADTGELFF,TGTGCCAGCAGGTGGGATGCGGACACCGGGGAGCTGTTTTTT,14,-,-,TRBJ2-2,TRBV7-2
CASSFNPKETQYF,TGTGCCAGCAGTTTTAATCCTAAAGAGACCCAGTACTTC,13,-,-,TRBJ2-5,TRBV7-2
CASSLEVGGWETQYF,TGTGCCAGCAGCTTAGAGGTGGGGGGCTGGGAGACCCAGTACTTC,15,-,-,TRBJ2-5,TRBV11-2
CSARDAGELFF,TGCAGTGCTAGAGATGCCGGGGAGCTGTTTTTT,11,-,-,TRBJ2-2,TRBV20-1
CASSIGFRQGLRSPLHF,TGTGCCAGTAGTATTGGGTTTCGTCAGGGGCTAAGATCACCCCTCCACTTT,17,-,-,TRBJ1-6,TRBV19
CVSSPWVQATNEKLFF,TGTGTCAGCTCACCATGGGTACAAGCAACTAATGAAAAACTGTTTTTT,16,-,-,TRBJ1-4,TRBV18
CASSLDRVNNEQFF,TGTGCCAGCAGCTTAGACCGAGTCAACAATGAGCAGTTCTTC,14,-,few,TRBJ2-1,TRBV7-8
CASREAGVFNEQFF,TGTGCCAGCCGAGAGGCGGGAGTATTCAATGAGCAGTTCTTC,14,TRBD2,-,TRBJ2-1,TRBV5-4
CASSVGVANEKLFF,TGTGCCAGCAGTGTAGGGGTGGCTAATGAAAAACTGTTTTTT,14,-,-,TRBJ1-4,TRBV6-1
CASSLVSLAGPDTQYF,TGTGCCAGCAGCTTAGTTTCGCTAGCGGGTCCAGATACGCAGTATTTT,16,TRBD2,-,TRBJ2-3,TRBV11-2
CASSLGGSSTDTQYF,TGCGCCAGCAGCTTAGGGGGGAGCAGCACAGATACGCAGTATTTT,15,-,few,TRBJ2-3,TRBV4-3
CASSSFTRGQASRLRLNEKLFF,TGTGCCAGCAGTTCTTTTACCCGTGGACAGGCGTCCCGATTACGTCTTAATGAAAAACTGTTTTTT,22,TRBD1,-,TRBJ1-4,TRBV12-3/TRBV12-4
CASSSRGSGNYEQYF,TGTGCCAGCAGCTCGAGGGGTAGCGGGAACTACGAGCAGTACTTC,15,TRBD2,-,TRBJ2-7,TRBV7-2
CASSSSETQYF,TGTGCCAGCAGCTCGAGTGAGACCCAGTACTTC,11,-,-,TRBJ2-5,TRBV7-8
CASSVGGVGTEAFF,TGTGCCAGCAGCGTGGGTGGCGTCGGCACTGAAGCTTTCTTT,14,-,-,TRBJ1-1,TRBV5-4
CSASGDGRFYGYTF,TGCAGTGCAAGTGGGGACGGAAGATTCTATGGCTACACCTTC,14,-,-,TRBJ1-2,TRBV20-1
CASKLGYEQYF,TGTGCCAGCAAACTGGGCTACGAGCAGTACTTC,11,-,-,TRBJ2-7,TRBV25-1
CASSGGTYGYTF,TGTGCCAGCTCGGGGGGAACCTATGGCTACACCTTC,12,-,-,TRBJ1-2,TRBV4-2